The T cell receptor beta chain under discussion was sequenced for a study of cytomegalovirus exposure and HLA in healthy donors. Regarding the study as a whole: Among TCR beta chains, those listed as cytomegalovirus-associated numbered over 150. Differences between HLA loci emerged in a later analysis of TCR association rates, with DRB1 most and HLA-C fewest. Published work reported that the classifier diagnosed cytomegalovirus status with high specificity and sensitivity. Previously analyzed data showed that most TCR beta V segments were productive at a frequency of about 90% or about 30%.

The length of the CDR3 is 14 residues. Trimming removed 3 bases from V and 5 bases from J, with 13 bases in between. Germline V gene sequence: CDR1 SGHTA, CDR2 FQGTGA. A word on this clone: Its antigen is currently unknown.

PCR primers comprised 60 Vbeta and 13 Jbeta primers. The method was immunoSEQ multiplex PCR; TCRdb's version includes in-frame clones alone and lacks a portion of them. Here the sample table reports 100,000 to 150,000 clones. The TCR was taken from a man between 18 and 29 years old in good health and CMV-seronegative. Sample: PBMCs. This rearrangement joins TRBV7-3 to TRBJ2-5; a possible D gene is TRBD1 (7 bases). Here the CDR3 reads CASSFGGGSETQYF. The CDR3 DNA follows: TGTGCCAGCAGCTTTGGAGGGGGCTCGGAGACCCAGTACTTC. The whole variable domain, remainder taken from reference TRBV7-3 and TRBJ2-5, is GAGVSQTPSNKVTEKGKYVELRCDPISGHTALYWYRQSLGQGPEFLIYFQGTGAADDSGLPNDRFFAVRPEGSVSTLKIQRTERGDSAVYLCASSFGGGSETQYFGPGTRLLVL.